The clone carrying this TCR beta chain was found a few times. The TCRbeta library incorporated unique molecular identifiers. TCRdb recomputed calls from the PCR reads with MiXCR, one row per CDR3 protein. Here the sample spans around 380,000 distinct CDR3 sequences, under 13% being singletons. These data belong to a study of T-cell reconstitution after alpha-beta-depleted transplantation in children. The germline gives CDR1 LGHDT, CDR2 YNNKEL (reference sequence). There are 17 residues in the CDR3. The ends were cut back, 1 base at V and 6 bases at J, with 18 bases in the middle. This TCR came from a human donor who donated a stem cell graft to a child with acute myeloid leukemia. This rearrangement joins TRBV3-1 to TRBJ2-2; D is perhaps TRBD2 (5 bases). Source: PBMCs from the stem cell graft donor, taken from the stem cell graft. CDR3 sequence: CASSQAPPSHRPGELFF. CDR3 coding DNA: TGTGCCAGCAGCCAAGCGCCGCCTAGCCACCGACCCGGGGAGCTGTTTTTT.